The TCR beta chain under discussion was sequenced for a study of spatial heterogeneity in lung cancer. Every molecule of TCR cDNA had its own unique molecular identifier. TCRdb processed the 5' RACE reads anew with MiXCR; each CDR3 protein has one entry. The top ten hold approximately 30% of the sample, which has 4,000 or so distinct CDR3 sequences, approximately 9% seen once. Described time point: sample taken at primary tumor resection. Extraction of whole RNA from tumor, nontumor lung or frozen PBMC preceded unsorted sequencing. This clonotype is categorized as medium-sized. What it recognizes is unknown. One junction end does not reproduce the germline sequence, and a read error may be involved. CDR3 length equals 11 residues. The germline CDR1 and CDR2 sequences are ENHRY and SYGVKD. General observations from the study: It was found that expanded intratumoral alpha and beta TCR counts tracked tumor mutation counts.

The sample was lung tumor tissue, taken at surgery. The chain recombines TRBV10-3 with TRBJ2-7; the D is unclear. The receptor was isolated from a male donor with early-stage non-small cell lung cancer. The CDR3 region has the DNA TGTGCCATCAGTGAGTCGTACAGACAAAGCTTC. It encodes CAISESYRQSF.